Listed below are T cell receptor beta chains from one sample, sequenced in a study of blood T cell repertoires in COVID-19. Sequencing used immunoSEQ multiplex PCR; TCRdb keeps in-frame clones, though not all of them. Here the sample spans 150,000 to 200,000 clones, 70% to 90% being singletons. Sequences were obtained from PBMCs or T cells enriched from blood (not recorded which). The receptors shown here come from a woman between 18 and 29 years old who had recovered from COVID-19. Each CDR3 is given with its conserved first and last residue. A D gene is named only where the DNA matches it firmly. The size entry is marked missing in some rows and otherwise reads once, few, many or a size class.

TRBV11-2	.	.	TRBJ2-3	TGTGCCAGCAGCTTAGGAGGAGGCCAGGCAGATACGCAGTATTTT	CASSLGGGQADTQYF
TRBV7-9	.	TRBD2	TRBJ2-1	TGTGCCAGCAGCTTAGCAACGGGAGGGCCGGGTGAGCAGTTCTTC	CASSLATGGPGEQFF
TRBV28	.	.	TRBJ1-5	TGTGCCAGCAGTTTTTCAGTGCAGCCCCAGCATTTT	CASSFSVQPQHF
TRBV2	.	.	TRBJ2-1	TGTGCCAGCGGCGAGCGCTCAAGTTTGCCCCCCTACAATGAGCAGTTCTTC	CASGERSSLPPYNEQFF
TRBV25-1	medium-sized	TRBD1	TRBJ2-2	TGTGCCAGCAGTCCGGGACAGGGAGAGGCCGGGGAGCTGTTTTTT	CASSPGQGEAGELFF
TRBV7-2	.	TRBD2	TRBJ2-3	TGTGCCAGCAGCTCCGGACTAGCGGGCACAGATACGCAGTATTTT	CASSSGLAGTDTQYF
TRBV3-1/TRBV3-2	.	TRBD1	TRBJ1-1	TGTGCCAGCAGCCAGGGCGACAGGGCCACTGAAGCTTTCTTT	CASSQGDRATEAFF
TRBV7-2	few	.	TRBJ2-7	TGTGCCAGCAGCTCGAGAGCGCGCCCCCTCGAGCAGTACTTC	CASSSRARPLEQYF
TRBV28	.	.	TRBJ2-7	TGTGCCAGCGGTGCCCTCGAGGGCAACGAGCAGTACTTC	CASGALEGNEQYF
TRBV6-5	.	TRBD1	TRBJ2-7	TGTGCCAGCAGTTATTATACAGGGGGCGCGGGCGAGCAGTACTTC	CASSYYTGGAGEQYF
TRBV14	.	.	TRBJ1-5	TGTGCCAGCAGCCAACATCCTCAGGGCCAGCCCCAGCATTTT	CASSQHPQGQPQHF
TRBV18	.	TRBD2	TRBJ2-1	TGTGCCAGCTCAGCCAAGGCACTAGCGGGAGGGAATGAGCAGTTCTTC	CASSAKALAGGNEQFF
TRBV4-3	.	.	TRBJ1-3	TGCGCCAGCAGCCAAGACAGGGGATCTGGAAACACCATATATTTT	CASSQDRGSGNTIYF
TRBV30	.	TRBD2	TRBJ2-1	TGTGCCTGGAGTGAGGGACTAGGGATCAATGAGCAGTTCTTC	CAWSEGLGINEQFF
TRBV5-4	.	TRBD1	TRBJ2-7	TGTGCCAGCAGCTCTCCCGACAGGGGAGACGAGCAGTACTTC	CASSSPDRGDEQYF